The T cell receptor (beta chain) under discussion was sequenced for a study of blood T cells in healthy people across ages. Isolating PBMCs gave at least 6 million of these cells per sample. Points on this clonotype: As yet, its antigen is unknown.

Sample-barcoded 5' priming and a J-beta primer mix drove a second PCR of roughly 6 to 12 cycles. In TCRdb, the 5' RACE reads were re-called with MiXCR into one record per CDR3 protein. The sample yields 450,000 to 600,000 distinct CDR3 sequences, roughly a quarter seen once. Between the trimmed V and J ends, which lost 8 bases and 2 bases, there was a span of 10 bases. Germline loops: CDR1 SNHLY, CDR2 FYNNEI. This CDR3 spans 13 amino acids. Overall study findings and caveats: Higher diversity and more naive CD4+ cells were features of long-lived donors, compared to aged donors.

This sample also appeared in a second study, on T cells of mothers and their children. That study adds: A few healthy Caucasian mothers and their six children donated.

The origin of this receptor is a boy younger than 10 in good health. The sequenced sample was blood. The V call is TRBV2, the J call TRBJ1-5, with unresolved D. CDR3 nucleotides: TGTGCCAGCGGCAGCTTTGGCAATCAGCCCCAGCATTTT. It translates to CASGSFGNQPQHF.